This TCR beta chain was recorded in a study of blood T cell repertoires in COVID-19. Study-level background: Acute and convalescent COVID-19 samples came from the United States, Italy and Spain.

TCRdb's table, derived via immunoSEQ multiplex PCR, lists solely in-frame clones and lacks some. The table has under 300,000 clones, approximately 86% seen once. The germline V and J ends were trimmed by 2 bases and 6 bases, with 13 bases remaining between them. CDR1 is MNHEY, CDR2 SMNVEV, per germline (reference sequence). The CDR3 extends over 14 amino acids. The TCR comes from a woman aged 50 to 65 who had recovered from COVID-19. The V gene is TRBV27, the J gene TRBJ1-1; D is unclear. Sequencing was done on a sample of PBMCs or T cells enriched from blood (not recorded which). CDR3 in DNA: TGTGCCAGCAGTTTAGCCGGGGTCGGAGCTGAAGCTTTCTTT. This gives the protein CASSLAGVGAEAFF.